This TCR beta chain was sequenced in a study of T cells in Graves' hyperthyroidism and ophthalmopathy (dated by TCRdb to the late 2010s). Context from the whole study: Peripheral blood was collected at initial diagnosis, before any treatment. A discovery cohort of approximately 97 patients, 43 with Graves' ophthalmopathy and under 60 with stable Graves' hyperthyroidism, was used to find distinguishing TCR V-J signatures. An independent validation cohort of under 20 hyperthyroidism patients and 15 or so patients who later progressed to ophthalmopathy tested prospective prediction of ophthalmopathy. The 100 or so discovery patients were divided at random into training and test sets in a 7:3 ratio. The study also compared thyroid tissue and blood T-cell repertoires from more than five Graves' hyperthyroidism patients. Following sampling, methimazole starting at 30 mg daily was given to hyperthyroidism patients, and high-dose intravenous methylprednisolone was given to ophthalmopathy patients. According to the paper, TCR Vbeta CDR3 sequencing was carried out on around 140 peripheral blood samples, which came from more than 40 ophthalmopathy, some 73 hyperthyroidism and roughly 17 progressor patients. The paper's findings and limits, for the study overall: In validation, progression to ophthalmopathy was predicted by the model with roughly 71% sensitivity and approximately 78% specificity, a median of 6.5 months before onset. Most expanded thyroid clonotypes (frequency above 0.001) were also detected in blood, suggesting blood repertoires may reflect thyroid immune responses. Sample size was not statistically predetermined, and blinding of investigators to group allocation was not performed. A 13 V-J signature model separated ophthalmopathy from stable hyperthyroidism, with approximately 87% sensitivity and roughly 84% specificity in cross-validation and 80%/75% in testing.

Hyperthyroidism patients were newly diagnosed, with disease duration under 2 months, and aged 18 to 65 years. Exclusion was applied to patients with uncontrolled infections, other autoimmune diseases, pregnancy or lactation. Clinical symptoms, serum thyroxine and TRAb, thyroid ultrasound, and orbital computed tomography formed the basis for the diagnoses. Blood from progressor patients was drawn when they were first diagnosed with hyperthyroidism, before any ophthalmopathy symptoms appeared. PBMCs were isolated from more than 8 ml of fresh peripheral blood by Ficoll-Paque density gradient centrifugation. Progressor patients were first diagnosed with Graves' hyperthyroidism and then developed ophthalmopathy during follow-up. Total RNA was extracted with Trizol reagent, and quality was checked on an Agilent 2100 Bioanalyzer. On this clonotype: The specificity of this receptor is unknown. The record has no base qualities; no much larger clone is one base away.

According to the germline V gene, CDR1 reads SGHAT and CDR2 reads FQNNGV. CDR3 length: 13 amino acids, cysteine to phenylalanine. The CDR3 DNA has 39 bases and is translated from base 1. V is clipped by 3 bases and J by 3 bases, and the sequence between their germline boundaries is 8 bases long. The TCR beta CDR3 regions were amplified from RNA transcripts. A first-round RT-PCR of the TCR CDR3 used the HTBI primer set with the Qiagen OneStep RT-PCR kit. Libraries were constructed in a second round of multiplex PCR, after which size selection and purification were carried out. Paired-end sequencing of the libraries was performed with 100 bp reads on an Illumina HiSeq2000. In the paper's pipeline: SOAPnuke was used to process the raw data, throwing out any read that contained adapters or uncalled bases, had a mean Phred below 15, or lacked an exact constant-primer or identifier match. High-quality paired reads were merged using COPE v1.2.5, and each unique nucleotide sequence was defined as a clonotype. Clonotypes were aligned to IMGT TRBV, TRBD and TRBJ reference segments using MiTCR v1.1. Analysis was restricted to V-J combinations with a frequency above 0.0001, which covered about 99% of repertoires. A TCS score was defined as the ratio of F50 (clonal expansion) to E x V (chaos), with BLOSUM62-based TCRdist applied between CDR3 peptides within each V-J. Welch's t-statistics and random forest reduced around 550 V-J features to some 14, which were used in a naive Bayes classifier (R e1071). In TCRdb, the public reads were trimmed at Q25 with fastp and aligned with MiXCR, with productive beta chains retained. Rows matching on CDR3 protein sequence are summarized as one entry with the most common DNA and genes. For this entry, the V and J calls and clone size follow TCRdb and not the study's own pipeline. The sample table lists 650,000 to 850,000 distinct CDR3 sequences, over 15% of them with a count of one. Approximately 15% of the sample belongs to the ten largest clones.

The rearrangement joined TRBV11-2 to TRBJ2-5; the D gene cannot be resolved reliably. Sequencing was carried out using blood. This TCR came from a woman aged 50 to 65 with Graves' hyperthyroidism that later progressed to Graves' ophthalmopathy. The CDR3 protein: CASSLTQKETQYF. The bases are TGTGCCAGCAGCTTGACCCAGAAAGAGACCCAGTACTTC.